This is a list of T cell receptor beta chains from one sample in a study of CXCR3-negative and CXCR3-positive naive CD8 T cells. TCRdb re-called the 5' RACE reads and catalogs CDR3 proteins one per entry, DNA excluded. Here the sample table reports some 140,000 distinct CDR3 sequences. Input material: naive CXCR3+ CD8+ T cells from blood. The origin of the receptors is a human donor in good health. Some clones in this sample may be carry-over from other donors' samples. CDR3s include the opening cysteine and the closing phenylalanine or tryptophan. The order of the fields is J gene, V gene, CDR3 protein.

TRBJ2-7,TRBV9,CASSVGFGNEQYF
TRBJ2-1,TRBV19,CASTGPYNEQFF
TRBJ2-7,TRBV28,CASTPVGGGYYEQYF
TRBJ2-1,TRBV29-1,CSGQTGGDYEQFF
TRBJ2-7,TRBV7-9,CASSLAAGQDSYEQYF
TRBJ1-1,TRBV27,CASSFVGVLAEAFF
TRBJ1-2,TRBV4-1,CASSQDPTQGGQYGYTF
TRBJ2-7,TRBV7-9,CASSSEVPGLAGVHEQYF
TRBJ2-7,TRBV7-9,CASSSKTASYEQYF
TRBJ2-3,TRBV2,CATDNLGREKNTDTQYF
TRBJ1-1,TRBV7-3,CDSSPQQGYEAFF
TRBJ2-5,TRBV5-4,CASSSPLAGGETQYF
TRBJ1-1,TRBV6-2/TRBV6-3,CASRSRGLNTEAFF
TRBJ2-7,TRBV7-8,CASSLAQSGAYEQYF
TRBJ2-6,TRBV12-3/TRBV12-4,CASSLAHRSGANVLTF
TRBJ2-4,TRBV25-1,CASSELGGIGENIQYF
TRBJ2-5,TRBV10-3,CAISEGSGAHQETQYF
TRBJ2-2,TRBV29-1,CSVERGGFGTGELFF
TRBJ2-3,TRBV27,CASARLAGGPDTQYF
TRBJ2-7,TRBV29-1,CSVESGTGIYYEQYF
TRBJ2-7,TRBV7-9,CASSYLDTGALEQYF
TRBJ2-4,TRBV20-1,CSARGPGLGGAQNIQYF
TRBJ2-1,TRBV7-9,CASSLEGTGSFYNEQFF
TRBJ1-5,TRBV27,CASSLTVGQPQHF
TRBJ1-1,TRBV4-3,CASSPDRKSGARTEAFF
TRBJ2-4,TRBV27,CASSPLGDFGIQYF
TRBJ2-7,TRBV5-1,CASSLVPGNSYEQYF
TRBJ2-7,TRBV5-1,CASTAGGLYEQYF
TRBJ2-7,TRBV20-1,CSAPGGSYEQYF
TRBJ2-1,TRBV29-1,CSVEGRAGYNEQFF
TRBJ2-3,TRBV6-5,CASSAGQGAWDTQYF
TRBJ2-5,TRBV6-2/TRBV6-3,CASREYGGLAGQETQYF
TRBJ2-7,TRBV5-5,CASSWGRGSYEQYF